Listed here are 17 T cell receptor beta chains from one sample, sequenced in a study of blood T cells in healthy people across ages. It was with a sample-barcoded 5' primer and a J-beta primer mix that a second PCR of about 6 to 12 cycles was run. One entry per CDR3 protein results from TCRdb running MiXCR on the 5' RACE reads. The table shows hundreds of thousands of distinct CDR3 sequences, with roughly a quarter occurring only once. This sample was also put to use in a study of T cells of mothers and their children.

Sequencing was carried out using blood. These receptors originate from a boy aged 2-9 years in good health.

This rearrangement joins TRBV7-9 to TRBJ2-3, with a weak D call TRBD2 (6 bases). CDR3 length: 15 amino acids. The germline CDR1 and CDR2 sequences are SEHNR and FQNEAQ (reference sequence). V was pared by 4 bases and J by 1 base, with 12 bases between. The CDR3 region is CASSSLGEGTDTQYF. CDR3 in DNA: TGTGCCAGCAGCTCTCTTGGGGAGGGCACAGATACGCAGTATTTT.

This clonotype was seen only a few times. The rearrangement uses TRBV30 and TRBJ2-7, with 7 positions matching TRBD2. Germline lookup yields CDR1 GTSNPN and CDR2 SVGIG (reference sequence). The CDR3 has 14 amino acids. Trimming at V came to 2 bases and at J to 2 bases, leaving 6 bases not matched to a gene. The CDR3 sequence: CAWSTGGGTYEQYF. In nucleotides, the CDR3 is TGTGCCTGGAGTACTGGCGGGGGAACCTACGAGCAGTACTTC.

As for this clonotype: One end of the junction is discordant with germline, which a read error may explain. The chain recombines TRBV25-1 with TRBJ1-4; D remains unclear. The CDR3 runs to 14 residues. The germline gives CDR1 MGHDK, CDR2 SYGVNS. CDR3 in amino acids: CASTDLRANEKPFF. As DNA, the CDR3 is TGTGCCAGTACAGACCTACGGGCTAATGAAAAACCGTTTTTT.

This clonotype has just a few counts. DNA of the CDR3: TGCGCCAGCAGCGGTACAGGACAACTCTCCTATAATTCACCCCTCCACTTT. Its protein is CASSGTGQLSYNSPLHF. The genes are TRBV5-1 and TRBJ1-6; maybe TRBD1 (5 bases). Germline CDR1 SGHRS, CDR2 YFSETQ. With 4 bases removed from V and 0 bases from J, the gap between germline ends came to 14 bases. The CDR3 runs 17 residues.

The chain is built from TRBV5-1 and TRBJ2-5; the D gene is possibly TRBD1 (5 bases). CDR3 length: 14 amino acids. Germline V gives CDR1 SGHRS, CDR2 YFSETQ. The ends were cut back, 6 bases at V and 2 bases at J, with 14 bases in the middle. The chain's CDR3 is CASKTGAAQETQYF. The CDR3 DNA reads TGCGCCAGCAAGACTGGGGCGGCACAAGAGACCCAGTACTTC.

V usage is TRBV6-2 or TRBV6-3 and J usage is TRBJ2-7; 7 nucleotides match TRBD2. Germline V lookup: CDR1 MNHEY, CDR2 SVGEGT. Trimming took 0 bases from V and 2 from J; bases not matched to a gene: 4. The CDR3 consists of 15 residues. The CDR3: CASSYSRAGAYEQYF. The DNA for the CDR3 is TGTGCCAGCAGTTACTCAAGGGCGGGAGCCTACGAGCAGTACTTC.

This rearrangement joins TRBV7-8 to TRBJ1-2; maybe TRBD1 (6 bases). Trimming removed 1 base from V and 4 bases from J, with 13 bases in between. The CDR3 is 15 residues long. Germline-derived CDR1 and CDR2 are SGHVS and FQNEAQ. The chain's CDR3 is CASSLVRGPSYGYTF. The DNA of the CDR3 is TGTGCCAGCAGCTTAGTACGGGGGCCTAGCTATGGCTACACCTTC.

V gene TRBV18 combines with J gene TRBJ1-2; D perhaps matches TRBD1 (6 bases). Trimming removed 6 bases at V and 7 bases at J, with 12 bases between. CDR1 is KGHSH and CDR2 is LQKENI in the germline V gene. The CDR3 is 12 amino acids. CDR3 sequence reads: CASSRDKTGYTF. CDR3 coding DNA: TGTGCCAGCTCGAGGGACAAAACTGGCTACACCTTC.

V usage is TRBV4-1 and J usage is TRBJ2-1; 12 bases are a match to TRBD2. In germline, CDR1 is MGHRA, CDR2 YSYEKL. The CDR3 totals 14 residues. V lost 1 base and J lost 9; bases outside the gene matches: 1. The CDR3 reads CASSQGTSGVEQFF. As DNA, the CDR3 is TGCGCCAGCAGCCAAGGGACTAGCGGGGTTGAGCAGTTCTTC.

Details on this clonotype: Because it lacks the conserved phenylalanine or tryptophan at the end, this CDR3 is likely a read error. CDR3 DNA: TGTGCCAGCAGTCCACTGTTGGGGACAGGGGGCGGAGAGACCCAGTACCTC. It translates to CASSPLLGTGGGETQYL. The chain combines TRBV3-1 with TRBJ2-5, with 12 bases matching TRBD1. CDR3 length: 17 amino acids. The germline CDR1 and CDR2 sequences are LGHDT and YNNKEL (reference sequence). V lost 6 bases to trimming and J lost 4 bases; unmatched junction nucleotides: 12.

This clonotype was recorded a few times. The chain recombines TRBV12-5 with TRBJ2-3, with 9 bases identical to TRBD2. The germline V gene encodes CDR1 LGHNT and CDR2 FRNRAP. This CDR3 is 15 amino acids long. With 1 base clipped from V and 7 bases from J, the junction kept 6 bases outside the gene matches. The CDR3 region is CASGLGGSGRNTQYF. The CDR3 DNA reads as TGTGCTAGTGGTTTGGGGGGTAGCGGGAGAAATACGCAGTATTTT.

The gene calls are TRBV3-1 and TRBJ1-2; a weak D match, TRBD1 (5 bases). The V end was cut by 3 bases, the J end by 2 bases, with 10 bases between. This CDR3 has 14 amino acids. Germline V gene lookup returns CDR1 LGHDT and CDR2 YNNKEL (reference sequence). Written as DNA, the CDR3 is TGTGCCAGCAGCCACCTGGGGCAGAACTATGGCTACACCTTC. The encoded protein is CASSHLGQNYGYTF.

The chain has TRBV12-3 or TRBV12-4 and TRBJ2-5, with D possibly matching TRBD1 (6 bases). Judging by the DNA end, TRBJ2-1 fits better; the J call may be wrong. The length of the CDR3 is 15 residues. The CDR3 DNA follows: TGTGCCAGCAGTTTTTGGCCAGGGGCCTACAATGAGCAGTTCTTC. It yields the protein CASSFWPGAYNEQFF.

This rearrangement joins TRBV10-3 to TRBJ2-3; D ambiguous. Germline V gene sequence: CDR1 ENHRY, CDR2 SYGVKD. This CDR3 is 13 amino acids long. V gave up 6 bases and J gave up 2 bases, with 9 bases separating them. For the CDR3, the DNA is TGTGCCATCAGCCTCGTTTCCACAGATACGCAGTATTTT. It specifies CAISLVSTDTQYF.

This clonotype was picked up a small number of times. This chain connects TRBV5-1 to TRBJ2-4; D call uncertain. This CDR3 region has 16 residues. V gave up 0 bases and J gave up 0 bases, with 10 bases separating them. Germline assignment: CDR1 SGHRS and CDR2 YFSETQ. The CDR3 loop is CASSLEARLAKNIQYF. The CDR3 DNA reads as TGCGCCAGCAGCTTGGAGGCCAGATTAGCCAAAAACATTCAGTACTTC. The variable domain in full, with the rest retrieved from reference TRBV5-1 and TRBJ2-4, is KAGVTQTPRYLIKTRGQQVTLSCSPISGHRSVSWYQQTPGQGLQFLFEYFSETQRNKGNFPGRFSGRQFSNSRSEMNVSTLELGDSALYLCASSLEARLAKNIQYFGAGTRLSVL.

The chain couples TRBV11-2 to TRBJ2-2; TRBD1 is a possible D gene (6 bases). V was shortened by 8 bases and J by 7 bases, with 11 bases between the two germline ends. Germline CDR1 is SGHAT and CDR2 is FQNNGV. The CDR3 is 12 residues long. The CDR3 sequence: CASLRGGGELFF. The CDR3 DNA sequence: TGTGCCAGCCTCAGGGGCGGCGGGGAGCTGTTTTTT.

This clonotype was observed a handful of times. This chain connects TRBV11-2 to TRBJ2-5; D call uncertain. This CDR3 spans 12 amino acids. Per the germline V gene, CDR1 is SGHAT and CDR2 is FQNNGV. The germline V and J ends were trimmed by 5 bases and 6 bases, with 10 bases remaining between them. CDR3 in amino acids: CASSNLGQTQYF. The CDR3 DNA follows: TGTGCCAGCAGCAATCTCGGCCAGACCCAGTACTTC.